This T cell receptor beta chain was observed in a study of OX40 agonist ivuxolimab in advanced cancers. Per the germline V gene, CDR1 is SNHLY and CDR2 is FYNNEI. The ends were cut back, 4 bases at V and 4 bases at J, with 12 bases in the middle. CDR3 size: 14 residues. The data were produced by immunoSEQ multiplex PCR, yet TCRdb's version contains in-frame clones alone and is incomplete. The repertoire holds roughly 38,000 clones, with around four fifths as singletons. This clone was counted a single time. Sequenced here: CD4+ or CD8+ T cells sorted from blood, sampled in a trial of the OX40 agonist ivuxolimab. This clonotype was sampled from an adult with an advanced solid tumor such as melanoma, head and neck, liver or kidney cancer. This chain uses TRBV2 with TRBJ2-3, with TRBD1 as a possible D gene (5 bases). The CDR3 sequence is CASSGSGFSDTQYF. CDR3 in DNA: TGTGCCAGCAGTGGATCAGGGTTCTCAGATACGCAGTATTTT.